Reported below is one T cell receptor (beta chain). Its antigen is undetermined. The data originate from a study of T cell responses to AZD1222 COVID-19 vaccine. Sequencing was performed with immunoSEQ multiplex PCR; in TCRdb, only in-frame clones are kept and a portion is missing. Of 150,000 to 200,000 clones listed, approximately 90% are singletons. Study-level findings and limits: Spike was spanned by vaccine-associated CD4 TCRs, which were dominant at 160-218 and 743-854. Mostly white British, mostly female donors; authors suggested clonal diversity may be underestimated.

V shed 4 bases and J 10 bases; nucleotides not matched to a gene: 9. The CDR3 covers 14 residues. Looked up from germline, CDR1 is SEHNR and CDR2 is FQNEAQ (reference sequence). This TCR was sampled from an adult who received the AZD1222 COVID-19 vaccine. The chain carries TRBV7-9 and TRBJ1-2; 10 positions match TRBD1. Specimen: peripheral blood, collected 28 days after the second AZD1222 dose. The chain's CDR3 is CASSYLRQGANYTF. The CDR3 coding sequence is TGTGCCAGCAGCTACCTCAGACAGGGGGCGAACTACACCTTC.